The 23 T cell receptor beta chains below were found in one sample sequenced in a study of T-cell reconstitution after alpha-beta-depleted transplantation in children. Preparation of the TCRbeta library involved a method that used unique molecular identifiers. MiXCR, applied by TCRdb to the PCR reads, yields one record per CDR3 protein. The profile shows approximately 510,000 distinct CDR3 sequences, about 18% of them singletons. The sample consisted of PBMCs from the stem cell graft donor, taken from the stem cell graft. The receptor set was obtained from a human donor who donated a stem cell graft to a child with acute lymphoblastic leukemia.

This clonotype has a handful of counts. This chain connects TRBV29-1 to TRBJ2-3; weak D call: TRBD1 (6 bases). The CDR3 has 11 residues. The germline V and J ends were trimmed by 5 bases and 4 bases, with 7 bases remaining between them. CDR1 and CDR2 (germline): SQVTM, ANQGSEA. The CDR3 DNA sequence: TGCAGCGTTCAGGGGCCAGATACGCAGTATTTT. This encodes CSVQGPDTQYF.

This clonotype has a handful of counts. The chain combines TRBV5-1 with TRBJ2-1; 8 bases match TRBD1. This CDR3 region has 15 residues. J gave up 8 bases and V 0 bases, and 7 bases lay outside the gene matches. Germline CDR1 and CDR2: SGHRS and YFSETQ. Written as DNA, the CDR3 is TGCGCCAGCAGCTTGGTTTCCGCAGGGGGCGATGAGCAGTTCTTC. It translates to CASSLVSAGGDEQFF.

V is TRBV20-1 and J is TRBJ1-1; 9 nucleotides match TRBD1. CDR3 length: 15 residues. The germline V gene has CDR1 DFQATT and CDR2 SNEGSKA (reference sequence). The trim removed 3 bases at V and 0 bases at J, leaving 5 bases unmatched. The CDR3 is CSASTGGKMNTEAFF. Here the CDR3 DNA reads TGCAGTGCTAGTACAGGGGGCAAGATGAACACTGAAGCTTTCTTT.

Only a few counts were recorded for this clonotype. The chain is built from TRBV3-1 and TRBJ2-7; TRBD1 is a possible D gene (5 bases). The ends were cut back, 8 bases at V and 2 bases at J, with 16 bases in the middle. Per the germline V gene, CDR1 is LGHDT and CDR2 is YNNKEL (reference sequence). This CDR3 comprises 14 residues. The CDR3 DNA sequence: TGTGCCAGCTCGTCTCAGGGAACCGCCTACGAGCAGTACTTC. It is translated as CASSSQGTAYEQYF.

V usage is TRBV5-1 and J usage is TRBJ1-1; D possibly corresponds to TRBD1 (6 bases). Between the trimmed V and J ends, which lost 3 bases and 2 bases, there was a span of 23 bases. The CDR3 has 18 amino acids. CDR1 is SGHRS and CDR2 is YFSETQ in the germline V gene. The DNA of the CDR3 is TGCGCCAGCAGCTCGATCAGCTGGACGAGGGGGGAAAACACTGAAGCTTTCTTT. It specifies CASSSISWTRGENTEAFF.

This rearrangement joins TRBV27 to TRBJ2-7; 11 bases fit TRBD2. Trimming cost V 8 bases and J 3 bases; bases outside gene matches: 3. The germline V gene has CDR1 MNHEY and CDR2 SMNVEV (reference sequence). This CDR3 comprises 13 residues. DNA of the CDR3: TGTGCCAGCCGGACTAGCGGGTTCTACGAGCAGTACTTC. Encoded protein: CASRTSGFYEQYF.

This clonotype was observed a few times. CDR3 region: CASSSLSGAVNEQFF. In DNA, the CDR3 is TGTGCCAGCAGTTCTCTATCGGGAGCTGTCAATGAGCAGTTCTTC. The genes are TRBV27 and TRBJ2-1; tentative D call: TRBD2 (6 bases). Germline loops: CDR1 MNHEY, CDR2 SMNVEV (reference sequence). The V end lost 4 bases, the J end lost 6 bases, and 16 bases lay between the germline ends. The CDR3 is made up of 15 amino acids.

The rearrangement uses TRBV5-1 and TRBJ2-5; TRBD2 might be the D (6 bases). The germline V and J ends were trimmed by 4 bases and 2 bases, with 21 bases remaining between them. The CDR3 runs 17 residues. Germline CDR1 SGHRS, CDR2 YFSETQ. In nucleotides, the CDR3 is TGCGCCAGCAGCGGTTTTTGGGAGGAGGAGGAACAAGAGACCCAGTACTTC. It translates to CASSGFWEEEEQETQYF.

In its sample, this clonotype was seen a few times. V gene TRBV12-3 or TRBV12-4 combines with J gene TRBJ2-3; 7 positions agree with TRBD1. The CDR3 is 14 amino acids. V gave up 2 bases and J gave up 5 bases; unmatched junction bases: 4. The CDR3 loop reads CASSLHRGEDTQYF. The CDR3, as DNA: TGTGCCAGCAGTTTACACAGGGGAGAAGATACGCAGTATTTT.

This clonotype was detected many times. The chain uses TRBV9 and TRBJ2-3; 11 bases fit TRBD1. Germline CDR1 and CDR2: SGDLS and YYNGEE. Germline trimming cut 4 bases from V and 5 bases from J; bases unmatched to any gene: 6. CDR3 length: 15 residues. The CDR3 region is CASSPDRGLGDTQYF. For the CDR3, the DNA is TGTGCCAGCAGCCCGGACAGGGGGCTAGGAGATACGCAGTATTTT.

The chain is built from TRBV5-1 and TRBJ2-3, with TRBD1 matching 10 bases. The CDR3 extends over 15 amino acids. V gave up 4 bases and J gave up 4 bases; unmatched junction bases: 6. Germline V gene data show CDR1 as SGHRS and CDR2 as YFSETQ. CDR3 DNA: TGCGCCAGCAGCATGACAGGGGGCAACCCAGATACGCAGTATTTT. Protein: CASSMTGGNPDTQYF.

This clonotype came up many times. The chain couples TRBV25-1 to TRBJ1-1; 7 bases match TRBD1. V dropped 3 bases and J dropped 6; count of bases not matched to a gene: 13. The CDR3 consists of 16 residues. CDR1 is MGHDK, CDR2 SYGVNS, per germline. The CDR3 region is CASSDKGIQGSPEAFF. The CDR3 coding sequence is TGTGCCAGCAGTGATAAGGGGATACAGGGGAGTCCTGAAGCTTTCTTT.

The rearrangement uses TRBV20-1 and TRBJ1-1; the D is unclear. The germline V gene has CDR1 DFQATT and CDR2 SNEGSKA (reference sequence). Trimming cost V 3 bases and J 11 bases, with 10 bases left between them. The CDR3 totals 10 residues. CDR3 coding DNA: TGCAGTGCTAGTTGGCCCCTGGCTTTCTTT. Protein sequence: CSASWPLAFF.

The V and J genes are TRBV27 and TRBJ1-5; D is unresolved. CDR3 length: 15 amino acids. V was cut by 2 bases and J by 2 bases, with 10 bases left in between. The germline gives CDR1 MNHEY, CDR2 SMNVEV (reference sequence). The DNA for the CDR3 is TGTGCCAGCAGTTTAACCCGGGCGGGCAATCAGCCCCAGCATTTT. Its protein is CASSLTRAGNQPQHF.

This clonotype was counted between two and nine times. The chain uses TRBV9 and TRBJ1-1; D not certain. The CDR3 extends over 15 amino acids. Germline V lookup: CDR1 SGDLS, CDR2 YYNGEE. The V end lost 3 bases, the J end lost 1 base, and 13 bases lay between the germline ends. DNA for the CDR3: TGTGCCAGCAGCGCCGCGCCGACCCAGAACACTGAAGCTTTCTTT. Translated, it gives CASSAAPTQNTEAFF.

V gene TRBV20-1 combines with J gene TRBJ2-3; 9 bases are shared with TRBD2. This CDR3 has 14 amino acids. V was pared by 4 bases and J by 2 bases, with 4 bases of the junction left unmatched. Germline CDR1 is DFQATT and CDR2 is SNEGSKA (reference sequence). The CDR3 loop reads CSAISGSFTDTQYF. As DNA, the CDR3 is TGCAGTGCTATTAGCGGGAGTTTCACAGATACGCAGTATTTT.

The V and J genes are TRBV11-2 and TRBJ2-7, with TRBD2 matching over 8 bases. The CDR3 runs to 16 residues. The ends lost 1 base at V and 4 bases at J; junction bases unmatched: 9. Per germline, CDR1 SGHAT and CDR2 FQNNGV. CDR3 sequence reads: CASSLGRGGRRYEQYF. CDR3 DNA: TGTGCCAGCAGCTTAGGCCGGGGGGGGAGGCGGTACGAGCAGTACTTC.

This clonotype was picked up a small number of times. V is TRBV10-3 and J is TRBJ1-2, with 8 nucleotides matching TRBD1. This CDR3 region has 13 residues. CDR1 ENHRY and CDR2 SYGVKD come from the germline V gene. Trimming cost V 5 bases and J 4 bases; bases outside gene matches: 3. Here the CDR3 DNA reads TGTGCCATCAGTACGGGACAGGCCTATGGCTACACCTTC. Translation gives CAISTGQAYGYTF.

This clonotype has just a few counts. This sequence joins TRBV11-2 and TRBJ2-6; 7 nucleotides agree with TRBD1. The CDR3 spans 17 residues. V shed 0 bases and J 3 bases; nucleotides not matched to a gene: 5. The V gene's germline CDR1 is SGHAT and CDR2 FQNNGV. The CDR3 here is CASSLDQGVGGANVLTF. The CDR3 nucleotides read TGTGCCAGCAGCTTAGATCAGGGGGTTGGTGGGGCCAACGTCCTGACTTTC.

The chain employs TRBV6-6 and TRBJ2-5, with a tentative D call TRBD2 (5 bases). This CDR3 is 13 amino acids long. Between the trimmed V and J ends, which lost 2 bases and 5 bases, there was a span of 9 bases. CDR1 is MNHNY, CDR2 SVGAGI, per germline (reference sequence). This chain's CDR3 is CASSYLAGETQYF. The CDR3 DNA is TGTGCCAGCAGTTACCTAGCCGGGGAGACCCAGTACTTC.

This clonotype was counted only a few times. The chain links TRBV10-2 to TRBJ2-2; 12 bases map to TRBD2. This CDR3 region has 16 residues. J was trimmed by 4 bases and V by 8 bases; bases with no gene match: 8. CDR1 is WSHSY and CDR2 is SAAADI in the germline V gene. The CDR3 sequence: CASLTSGRVGTGELFF. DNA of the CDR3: TGCGCCAGCCTGACTAGCGGGAGAGTCGGCACCGGGGAGCTGTTTTTT.

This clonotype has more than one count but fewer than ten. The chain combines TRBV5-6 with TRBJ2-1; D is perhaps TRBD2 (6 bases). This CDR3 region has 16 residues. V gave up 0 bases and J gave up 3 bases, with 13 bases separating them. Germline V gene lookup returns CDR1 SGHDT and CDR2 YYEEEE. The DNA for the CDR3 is TGTGCCAGCAGCTTGGCGGTCGGAGGGTACTACAATGAGCAGTTCTTC. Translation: CASSLAVGGYYNEQFF. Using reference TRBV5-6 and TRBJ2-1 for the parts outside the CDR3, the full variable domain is DAGVTQSPTHLIKTRGQQVTLRCSPKSGHDTVSWYQQALGQGPQFIFQYYEEEERQRGNFPDRFSGHQFPNYSSELNVNALLLGDSALYLCASSLAVGGYYNEQFFGPGTRLTVL.

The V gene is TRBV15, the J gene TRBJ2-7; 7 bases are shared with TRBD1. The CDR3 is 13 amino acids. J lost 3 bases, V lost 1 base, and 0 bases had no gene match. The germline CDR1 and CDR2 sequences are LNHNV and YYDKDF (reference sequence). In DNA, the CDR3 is TGTGCCACCAGCAGAGGGGACAGCTACGAGCAGTACTTC. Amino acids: CATSRGDSYEQYF.